This is a list of T cell receptor beta chains from one sample in a study of blood T cell repertoires in COVID-19. This table comes from immunoSEQ multiplex PCR, and its TCRdb copy is limited to in-frame clones, with some not included. The table has around 180,000 clones, about four fifths seen once. Sequenced input: peripheral blood. The receptors originated from an elderly woman with COVID-19, enrolled during active disease. Both conserved end residues are part of each CDR3. The D gene is left open where the match is weak. Size values are once, few and many counts, or a class for expanded clones, and some rows have none.

cdr3_nt cdr3_aa j_call d_call clone_size v_call
TGTGCCAGCAGTGAAATTGGTTTGAGCAGAAAGGGGTCCTACGAGCAGTACTTC CASSEIGLSRKGSYEQYF TRBJ2-7 . . TRBV6-1
TGTGCCAGCAAGGACTCGACTTATCAGCCCCAGCATTTT CASKDSTYQPQHF TRBJ1-5 . . TRBV2
TGTGCCACCGCCGGGACAGGGGCCTACGAGCAGTACTTC CATAGTGAYEQYF TRBJ2-7 TRBD1 . TRBV24-1
TGTGCCAGCAGCTTAGCGCGGTTGACCTCTTCTAACTATGGCTACACCTTC CASSLARLTSSNYGYTF TRBJ1-2 . . TRBV7-9
TGCAGCGTCGCCGCAACTAGCGGGGTTAGCACAGATACGCAGTATTTT CSVAATSGVSTDTQYF TRBJ2-3 TRBD2 . TRBV29-1
TGTGCCAGCAGCTTAGCCGGGACTAGCGCCTCTGAGCAGTTCTTC CASSLAGTSASEQFF TRBJ2-1 TRBD2 . TRBV7-2
TGTGCCAGCAGCTTAGAGGGGTTCAGCTATGGCTACACCTTC CASSLEGFSYGYTF TRBJ1-2 . few TRBV7-2
TGTGCCAGCAGCGAAAACACGGGGGGCGAAGGTGAAGCTTTCTTT CASSENTGGEGEAFF TRBJ1-1 . . TRBV2
TGTGCCAGCAGTTACCGGGCTTATAGCGACTACAATGAGCAGTTCTTC CASSYRAYSDYNEQFF TRBJ2-1 . . TRBV6-6
TGTGCCAGCAGCCAAGGTGGCAGGGCTCCCGGGGCCAACGTCCTGACTTTC CASSQGGRAPGANVLTF TRBJ2-6 . . TRBV4-2
TGTGCCAGCTCTCGACAGGGGAATAATTCACCCCTCCACTTT CASSRQGNNSPLHF TRBJ1-6 TRBD1 . TRBV6-5
TGTGCCAGCACCCAAAGTACAGGGGAAGCGTACTATGGCTACACCTTC CASTQSTGEAYYGYTF TRBJ1-2 TRBD1 . TRBV5-6
TGTGCCAGCAGCCGCCTGGGAGTCGAACCGACCCGAATAAACACCGGGGAGCTGTTTTTT CASSRLGVEPTRINTGELFF TRBJ2-2 . . TRBV3-1/TRBV3-2
TGTGCCAGTAGTATTATCGGCGGCACTGGCTACAATGAGCAGTTCTTC CASSIIGGTGYNEQFF TRBJ2-1 . once TRBV19
TGTGCCAGCAGCCTGGGACAGGGGGCAGCTCCTAAACTGTTTTTT CASSLGQGAAPKLFF TRBJ1-4 TRBD1 . TRBV7-9
TGTGCCAGCAGCCCCGGGACAGACGGTCAGCCCCAGCATTTT CASSPGTDGQPQHF TRBJ1-5 TRBD1 once TRBV4-2
TGTGCCAGCAGCCATCGGACAGTGCCGAACACTGAAGCTTTCTTT CASSHRTVPNTEAFF TRBJ1-1 . . TRBV7-3
TGTGCCAGCAGACTTTCAGTCGGCGGAATCCAAGAGACCCAGTACTTC CASRLSVGGIQETQYF TRBJ2-5 . . TRBV7-9
TGTGCCAGTAGCCCGTGGGGCAGCAATTCACCCCTCCACTTT CASSPWGSNSPLHF TRBJ1-6 . . TRBV19
TGTGCCAGCAGTTACGGCTTCACAGATACGCAGTATTTT CASSYGFTDTQYF TRBJ2-3 . . TRBV6-5
TGTGCCAGCAGTGAAGCGTATCAGGGTCCCTCACCCCTCCACTTT CASSEAYQGPSPLHF TRBJ1-6 . few TRBV6-1
TGTGCCACCAGCAGTGACAGGGGAAGCTCCTACGAGCAGTACTTC CATSSDRGSSYEQYF TRBJ2-7 TRBD1 . TRBV15
TGCGCCAGCAGCTCGGGACAGGGAAGGAACACTGAAGCTTTCTTT CASSSGQGRNTEAFF TRBJ1-1 TRBD1 . TRBV5-1
TGTGCCAGCAGTTTGATCGGGGTCGAGGGCACAGATACGCAGTATTTT CASSLIGVEGTDTQYF TRBJ2-3 . . TRBV27
TGTGCCAGCAGCCGGGCTGGCGGGAGGGCTGATACGCAGTATTTT CASSRAGGRADTQYF TRBJ2-3 TRBD2 . TRBV7-2
TGTGCCAGCAGCCTTATAGCGGTCCAAGGGACCCAGTACTTC CASSLIAVQGTQYF TRBJ2-5 . . TRBV14
TGTGCCAGCAGCTTAGAGGGTGTAGGGGGTTACGAGCAGTACTTC CASSLEGVGGYEQYF TRBJ2-7 . . TRBV13
TGCGCCAGCACCCCGAGGGGGGGAAAAGGGAACACTGAAGCTTTCTTT CASTPRGGKGNTEAFF TRBJ1-1 . . TRBV5-1
TGTGCCAGCAGCCAAGTCGCTAGCGGGACCCCCTACGAGCAGTACTTC CASSQVASGTPYEQYF TRBJ2-7 TRBD2 . TRBV3-1/TRBV3-2
TGTGCCAGCAGTTGGCGCGGGCGCACAGATACGCAGTATTTT CASSWRGRTDTQYF TRBJ2-3 . . TRBV27
TGTGCCAGCAACCGGGGGGGTCAGAAAGAGACCCAGTACTTC CASNRGGQKETQYF TRBJ2-5 TRBD2 . TRBV6-6
TGTGCCGCGGCGGGAGGCTCCTACAATGAGCAGTTCTTC CAAAGGSYNEQFF TRBJ2-1 TRBD2 . TRBV11-2
TGTGCCAGCAGCTTAGAGTCTAGCAGCTACGAGACCCAGTACTTC CASSLESSSYETQYF TRBJ2-5 . . TRBV11-1
TGTGACTTCAGAGGGTACTCTGGGGCCAACGTCCTGACTTTC CDFRGYSGANVLTF TRBJ2-6 . . TRBV19
TGCGCCAGCAGCCTGGGACTAGCGGGAGGGAGACCGTACCAAGAGACCCAGTACTTC CASSLGLAGGRPYQETQYF TRBJ2-5 TRBD2 . TRBV4-3
TGTGCCAGCAGTCGTCCCCAGACAGGGGGCGGGTATGGCTACACCTTC CASSRPQTGGGYGYTF TRBJ1-2 TRBD1 . TRBV28
TGTGCCAGCAGCTTGACAGAGGGGGGCAATCAGCCCCAGCATTTT CASSLTEGGNQPQHF TRBJ1-5 . . TRBV2
TGTGCCAGCAGCTTATTACAGGCCGGGTGGGGGAACACTGAAGCTTTCTTT CASSLLQAGWGNTEAFF TRBJ1-1 . few TRBV7-6
TGCGCCACAACTGACAGGCCGTTTAGTGGCTACACCTTC CATTDRPFSGYTF TRBJ1-2 . . TRBV10-1
TGTGCCAGCAGCCAAAGCGGGGGCACAGATACGCAGTATTTT CASSQSGGTDTQYF TRBJ2-3 TRBD2 . TRBV7-2
TGTGCCAGCAGCTTAGTATTGACCGGGACAGGGTTCTCCTACGAGCAGTACTTC CASSLVLTGTGFSYEQYF TRBJ2-7 TRBD1 . TRBV7-2
TGTGCCACCAGCAGAGGACTAGCGGGGGGAACGGAGCAGTTCTTC CATSRGLAGGTEQFF TRBJ2-1 TRBD2 . TRBV15
TGTGCCAGCAGTGGGGTAGCGGGGGGGCCCTCCTCCTACGAGCAGTACTTC CASSGVAGGPSSYEQYF TRBJ2-7 TRBD2 . TRBV28
TGTGCCACCAGCAGAGAGTCACAGGGCGGCACTGGGGCCAACGTCCTGACTTTC CATSRESQGGTGANVLTF TRBJ2-6 . . TRBV15
TGTGCCACCAGCAGGGGGCTAGGACAGGCTGGAAACACCATATATTTT CATSRGLGQAGNTIYF TRBJ1-3 TRBD1 many TRBV15
TGTGCCAGCAGTTCCCCCCCCTTCGGGAATGGCTACACCTTC CASSSPPFGNGYTF TRBJ1-2 . . TRBV28
TGTGCCAGCAGGGGGACTAGCGGGGGACGGATAGCCAAAAACATTCAGTACTTC CASRGTSGGRIAKNIQYF TRBJ2-4 TRBD2 . TRBV2
TGTGCCAGCAGCAGACGGGACAGGGGGCGAGATGGCTACACCTTC CASSRRDRGRDGYTF TRBJ1-2 TRBD1 many TRBV9
TGCGCCAGCAGCCAACGGGAGTACCCAGTCCACGAGCAGTACTTC CASSQREYPVHEQYF TRBJ2-7 . . TRBV4-1
TGTGCCACCAGAAGGGGAGGTCAAGAGACCCAGTACTTC CATRRGGQETQYF TRBJ2-5 . . TRBV15
TGTGCCAGTAGTATAGGTTACTCCGCAGAGCAGTTCTTC CASSIGYSAEQFF TRBJ2-1 . once TRBV19
TGTGCCAGCAGCCCGGGACTGCTCACAGATACGCAGTATTTT CASSPGLLTDTQYF TRBJ2-3 . . TRBV3-1/TRBV3-2
TGTGCCAGCAGCTTACCCGGGAATCAGCCCCAGCATTTT CASSLPGNQPQHF TRBJ1-5 . . TRBV7-2
TGTGCCAGCAGTCCAGGGAACACTGAAGCTTTCTTT CASSPGNTEAFF TRBJ1-1 . few TRBV11-2